One sample yielded the 22 T cell receptor beta chains listed below, sequenced in a study of T cells in Graves' hyperthyroidism and ophthalmopathy. RNA transcripts served as the template for amplifying TCR beta CDR3 regions. RT-PCR in the first round (using the HTBI primer set) targeted the TCR CDR3. Each CDR3 protein gets one entry after TCRdb re-called the multiplex PCR reads with MiXCR. The table lists around 600,000 distinct CDR3 sequences, 14% of them singletons, with roughly 7% in the top ten. The specimen was blood. These receptor sequences come from a woman aged 18-29 years with Graves' ophthalmopathy.

In this sample, this clonotype turned up a few times. The CDR3 DNA follows: TGTGCCAGCAGTGAAGAGGACAGGGGGGGGTTCTTC. Translation gives CASSEEDRGGFF. The V gene is TRBV6-1, the J gene TRBJ2-1; 10 nucleotides match TRBD1. Trimming cost V 1 base and J 15 bases; bases outside gene matches: 3. There are 12 residues in the CDR3. The germline gives CDR1 MNHNS, CDR2 SASEGT.

This clonotype was seen a handful of times. CDR3: CASSPLGLATNEKLFF. CDR3 nucleotides: TGTGCCAGCTCACCTTTAGGACTGGCAACTAATGAAAAACTGTTTTTT. This chain links TRBV18 with TRBJ1-4, with no clear D. The CDR3 is 16 amino acids. V gave up 3 bases and J gave up 0 bases, with 11 bases separating them. The germline CDR1 and CDR2 sequences are KGHSH and LQKENI.

This clonotype came up many times. The rearrangement links TRBV13 to TRBJ2-1; D is perhaps TRBD2 (5 bases). The CDR3 has 11 residues. CDR1 is PRHDT and CDR2 is FYEKMQ in the germline V gene (reference sequence). V lost 3 bases to trimming and J lost 10 bases, with 7 bases between them. CDR3 nucleotide sequence: TGTGCCAGCAGCTTTAGGAGGGAGCAGTTCTTC. Translated: CASSFRREQFF.

This clonotype was recorded a few times. The chain has TRBV28 and TRBJ2-3; D assignment may be TRBD1 or TRBD2 (5 bases each). Trimming removed 3 bases from V and 9 bases from J, with 16 bases in between. Per the germline V gene, CDR1 is MDHEN and CDR2 is SYDVKM. The CDR3 contains 14 residues. CDR3 sequence (DNA): TGTGCCAGCAGTTTGGGGACGGTGCCGTGGACGCAGTATTTT. Amino acid sequence: CASSLGTVPWTQYF.

The chain couples TRBV4-2 to TRBJ1-2; 8 bases match TRBD1. This CDR3 is built from 16 residues. The V and J ends lost 0 bases and 4 bases, in that order; junction bases with no gene match: 7. Germline CDR1 and CDR2: LGHNA and YNFKEQ. CDR3 in amino acids: CASSQELGQASYGYTF. DNA for the CDR3: TGTGCCAGCAGCCAAGAATTGGGACAGGCGAGCTATGGCTACACCTTC.

DNA for the CDR3: TGTGCCAGCAGCCGGACTAGCGGGAGTGTTAGCACAGATACGCAGTATTTT. Translation: CASSRTSGSVSTDTQYF. The gene calls are TRBV3-1 and TRBJ2-3; 13 positions match TRBD2. CDR1 is LGHDT and CDR2 is YNNKEL in the germline V gene (reference sequence). The J segment lost 0 bases and the V segment lost 4 bases, leaving 4 bases of the junction unmatched. This CDR3 is built from 17 residues.

This chain joins TRBV19 and TRBJ1-2, with 7 bases lining up with TRBD1. Germline loops: CDR1 LNHDA, CDR2 SQIVND (reference sequence). This CDR3 region has 13 residues. V trimming: 7 bases; J trimming: 2 bases; junction bases outside the gene matches: 4. The DNA for the CDR3 is TGTGCCAGTAAGCAGGGGGTAAACTATGGCTACACCTTC. Protein: CASKQGVNYGYTF.

This clonotype was picked up a small number of times. The rearrangement joins TRBV25-1 to TRBJ2-2; no definite D call. V lost 6 bases and J 7 bases, leaving 15 bases between the germline ends. CDR1 is MGHDK, CDR2 SYGVNS, per germline. CDR3 length: 14 amino acids. The CDR3 protein is CASRPSRRLGELFF. Written as DNA, the CDR3 is TGTGCCAGCAGACCCTCCCGACGACTCGGGGAGCTGTTTTTT.

The gene calls are TRBV27 and TRBJ2-4, with TRBD1 identical over 7 bases. Germline CDR1 MNHEY, CDR2 SMNVEV (reference sequence). V gave up 6 bases and J gave up 0 bases; unmatched junction bases: 11. This CDR3 region has 17 residues. The chain's CDR3 is CASRPTYRGIAKNIQYF. CDR3 coding DNA: TGTGCCAGCAGGCCTACCTACAGGGGCATAGCCAAAAACATTCAGTACTTC.

This clonotype was seen ten or more times. The V call is TRBV5-1, the J call TRBJ1-1; D is uncertain. Germline assignment: CDR1 SGHRS and CDR2 YFSETQ. Trimming shortened V by 0 bases and J by 0 bases, and 6 bases separated the two germline ends. The CDR3 runs 14 residues. Here the CDR3 DNA reads TGCGCCAGCAGCTTGGTAGGGCTGAACACTGAAGCTTTCTTT. This codes for CASSLVGLNTEAFF.

The sample holds many counts of this clonotype. V and J are TRBV28 and TRBJ2-4, with 8 bases identical to TRBD2. The CDR3 is 14 amino acids. V shed 5 bases, J shed 7 bases, and the junction held 7 bases outside the gene matches. CDR1 and CDR2 (germline): MDHEN, SYDVKM. CDR3 residues: CASSPRGGRNIQYF. The CDR3 DNA sequence: TGTGCCAGCAGTCCCCGGGGGGGGAGGAACATTCAGTACTTC.

This clonotype was picked up many times. The rearrangement uses TRBV28 and TRBJ2-3; 7 bases map to TRBD1. Per the germline V gene, CDR1 is MDHEN and CDR2 is SYDVKM. V shed 2 bases and J 2 bases; nucleotides not matched to a gene: 4. The CDR3 consists of 15 residues. The DNA for the CDR3 is TGTGCCAGCAGTTTACGAGGGGGCGACACAGATACGCAGTATTTT. Its protein is CASSLRGGDTDTQYF.

This clonotype was picked up many times. The chain carries TRBV2 and TRBJ1-1; 9 bases map to TRBD1. The ends lost 6 bases at V and 3 bases at J; junction bases unmatched: 5. Germline assignment: CDR1 SNHLY and CDR2 FYNNEI. The CDR3 spans 14 residues. CDR3 coding DNA: TGTGCCAGCAGCGACAGGGGGAGGGACACTGAAGCTTTCTTT. It is translated as CASSDRGRDTEAFF.

This clonotype came up a few times. The chain carries TRBV4-1 and TRBJ2-7, with D perhaps given as TRBD1 or TRBD2 (5 bases each). Between the trimmed V and J ends, which lost 1 base and 0 bases, there was a span of 13 bases. The length of the CDR3 is 16 residues. Germline V CDR1 and CDR2: MGHRA, YSYEKL. Written as DNA, the CDR3 is TGCGCCAGCAGCCAAGTGGTACGGGACCGCTCCTACGAGCAGTACTTC. Protein: CASSQVVRDRSYEQYF.

This clonotype was detected many times. The V gene is TRBV27, the J gene TRBJ2-7, with D perhaps being TRBD1 or TRBD2 (5 bases each). The CDR3 is made up of 18 amino acids. The V end lost 1 base, the J end lost 6 bases, and 25 bases lay between the germline ends. Germline CDR1 MNHEY, CDR2 SMNVEV (reference sequence). The CDR3 loop reads CASSLFPPGTARKSEQYF. In DNA, the CDR3 is TGTGCCAGCAGTTTATTCCCACCAGGGACGGCCAGAAAGTCCGAGCAGTACTTC.

This clonotype appeared a few times. V and J are TRBV9 and TRBJ1-6; D is unresolved. CDR3 length: 15 residues. Trimming removed 3 bases at V and 9 bases at J, with 16 bases between. Germline-derived CDR1 and CDR2 are SGDLS and YYNGEE. CDR3 protein: CASSETHLKRSPLHF. CDR3 nucleotide sequence: TGTGCCAGCAGCGAAACCCACTTAAAGCGTTCACCCCTCCACTTT.

This clonotype was seen ten or more times. The CDR3 loop is CASSRRTEYNEQFF. CDR3 bases: TGTGCCAGCAGCAGGAGGACAGAATACAATGAGCAGTTCTTC. J is TRBJ2-1 and V is TRBV11-2; TRBD1 might be the D (6 bases). The V end lost 5 bases, the J end lost 4 bases, and 12 bases lay between the germline ends. CDR1 and CDR2 from the germline V gene are SGHAT and FQNNGV. There are 14 residues in the CDR3.

This chain links TRBV9 with TRBJ2-2; 7 nucleotides align to TRBD2. CDR3 size: 17 residues. After removal of 4 bases from V and 2 bases from J, the junction contained 11 bases not matched to a gene. The germline V gene has CDR1 SGDLS and CDR2 YYNGEE. In nucleotides, the CDR3 is TGTGCCAGCAGCTCCCCCCCGGCTAGCGGTAACACCGGGGAGCTGTTTTTT. Protein sequence: CASSSPPASGNTGELFF.

In its sample, this clonotype was seen many times. The genes are TRBV11-2 and TRBJ2-7; D unresolved. The CDR3 is made up of 13 amino acids. Germline V gene lookup returns CDR1 SGHAT and CDR2 FQNNGV. Trimming cost V 4 bases and J 12 bases, with 19 bases left between them. The CDR3 DNA is TGTGCCAGCAGCTCGCTGCAGGCGACTCCGGGGTACTTC. This encodes CASSSLQATPGYF.

This clonotype was counted ten times or more. V and J are TRBV7-3 and TRBJ2-5; 8 nucleotides align to TRBD2. The CDR3 length is 15 residues. Germline V gives CDR1 SGHTA, CDR2 FQGTGA. With V trimmed by 4 bases and J by 5 bases, 9 bases remained unmatched. The CDR3 DNA follows: TGTGCCAGCAGCTCGGGACTAGGAGGGGGGGAGACCCAGTACTTC. Protein product: CASSSGLGGGETQYF.

This clonotype was seen ten or more times. CDR3 DNA: TGTGCCAGCAGTTACATGGGGACTTACTATGGCTACACCTTC. Translation gives CASSYMGTYYGYTF. The chain carries TRBV6-6 and TRBJ1-2, with D perhaps TRBD1 (5 bases). Germline assignment: CDR1 MNHNY and CDR2 SVGAGI (reference sequence). V lost 2 bases and J 3 bases, leaving 10 bases between the germline ends. The CDR3 runs 14 residues.

This rearrangement joins TRBV4-2 to TRBJ2-7, with a tentative D call TRBD2 (5 bases). In germline, CDR1 is LGHNA, CDR2 YNFKEQ. The CDR3 is 15 residues long. Trimming pared 0 bases from V and 6 bases from J, leaving 15 bases between. Here the CDR3 DNA reads TGTGCCAGCAGCCAAGAGCAACAGACTATTGCCGAGCAGTACTTC. The encoded protein is CASSQEQQTIAEQYF.